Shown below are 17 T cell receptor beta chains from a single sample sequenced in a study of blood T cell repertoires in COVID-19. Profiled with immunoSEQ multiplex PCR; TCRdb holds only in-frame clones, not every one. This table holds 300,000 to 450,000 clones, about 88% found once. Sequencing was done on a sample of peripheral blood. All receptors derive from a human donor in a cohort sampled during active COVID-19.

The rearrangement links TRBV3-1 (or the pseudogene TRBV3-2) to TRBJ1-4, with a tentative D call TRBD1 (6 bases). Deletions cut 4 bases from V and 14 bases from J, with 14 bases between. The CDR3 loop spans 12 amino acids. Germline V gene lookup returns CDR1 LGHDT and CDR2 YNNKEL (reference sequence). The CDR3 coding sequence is TGTGCCAGCAGCCTCCAGGGGCACGAGCTGTTTTTT. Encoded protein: CASSLQGHELFF.

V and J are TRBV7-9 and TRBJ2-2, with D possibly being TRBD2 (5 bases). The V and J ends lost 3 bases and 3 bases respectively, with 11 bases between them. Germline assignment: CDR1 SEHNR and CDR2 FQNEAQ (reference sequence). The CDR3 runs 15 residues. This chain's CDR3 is CASSFRGTDTGELFF. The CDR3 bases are TGTGCCAGCAGCTTTCGGGGAACCGACACCGGGGAGCTGTTTTTT.

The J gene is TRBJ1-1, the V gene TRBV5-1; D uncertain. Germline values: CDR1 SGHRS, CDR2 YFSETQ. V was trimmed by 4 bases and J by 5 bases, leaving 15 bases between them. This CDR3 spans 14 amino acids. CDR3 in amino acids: CASSEGSAGTEAFF. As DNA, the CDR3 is TGCGCCAGCAGCGAGGGATCAGCGGGGACTGAAGCTTTCTTT. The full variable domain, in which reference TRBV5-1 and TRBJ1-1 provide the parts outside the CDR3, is KAGVTQTPRYLIKTRGQQVTLSCSPISGHRSVSWYQQTPGQGLQFLFEYFSETQRNKGNFPGRFSGRQFSNSRSEMNVSTLELGDSALYLCASSEGSAGTEAFFGQGTRLTVV.

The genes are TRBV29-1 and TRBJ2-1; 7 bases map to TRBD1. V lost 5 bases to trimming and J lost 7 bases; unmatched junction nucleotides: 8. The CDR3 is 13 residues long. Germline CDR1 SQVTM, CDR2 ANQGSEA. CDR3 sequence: CSVNSGGRNEQFF. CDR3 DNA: TGCAGCGTTAACTCAGGGGGAAGGAATGAGCAGTTCTTC.

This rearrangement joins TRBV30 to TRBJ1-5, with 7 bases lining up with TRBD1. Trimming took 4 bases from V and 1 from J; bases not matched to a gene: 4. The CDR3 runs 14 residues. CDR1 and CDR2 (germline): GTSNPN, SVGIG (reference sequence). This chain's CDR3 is CAWKAGQSNQPQHF. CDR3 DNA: TGTGCCTGGAAGGCGGGACAGAGCAATCAGCCCCAGCATTTT.

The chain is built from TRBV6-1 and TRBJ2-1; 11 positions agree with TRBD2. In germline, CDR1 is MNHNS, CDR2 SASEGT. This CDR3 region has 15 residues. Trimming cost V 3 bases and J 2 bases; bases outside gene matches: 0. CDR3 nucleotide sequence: TGTGCCAGCAGTGAGACTAGCGGGGCCTACAATGAGCAGTTCTTC. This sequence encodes CASSETSGAYNEQFF.

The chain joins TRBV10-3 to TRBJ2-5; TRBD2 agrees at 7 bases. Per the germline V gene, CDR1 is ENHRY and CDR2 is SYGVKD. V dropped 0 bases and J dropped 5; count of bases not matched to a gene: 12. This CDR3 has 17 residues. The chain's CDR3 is CAISESGTTSIGETQYF. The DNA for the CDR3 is TGTGCCATCAGTGAGTCGGGGACTACCTCAATTGGGGAGACCCAGTACTTC.

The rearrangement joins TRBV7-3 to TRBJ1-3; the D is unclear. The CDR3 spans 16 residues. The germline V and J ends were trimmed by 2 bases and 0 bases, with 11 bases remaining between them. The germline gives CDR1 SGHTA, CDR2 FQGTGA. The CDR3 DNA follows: TGTGCCAGCAGCTTAGCACCTGCCAGCTCTGGAAACACCATATATTTT. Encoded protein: CASSLAPASSGNTIYF.

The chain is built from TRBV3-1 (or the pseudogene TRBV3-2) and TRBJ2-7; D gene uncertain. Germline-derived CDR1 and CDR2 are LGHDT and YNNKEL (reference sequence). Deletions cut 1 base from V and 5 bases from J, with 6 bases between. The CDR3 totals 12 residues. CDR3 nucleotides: TGTGCCAGCAGCCAAGTCATCAACGAGCAGTACTTC. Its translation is CASSQVINEQYF.

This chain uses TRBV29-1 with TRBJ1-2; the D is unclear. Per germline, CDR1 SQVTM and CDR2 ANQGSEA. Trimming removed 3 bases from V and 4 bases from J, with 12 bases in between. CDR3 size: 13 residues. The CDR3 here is CSVEVARIYGYTF. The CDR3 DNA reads TGCAGCGTTGAGGTTGCCAGAATCTATGGCTACACCTTC. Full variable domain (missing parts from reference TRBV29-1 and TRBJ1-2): SAVISQKPSRDICQRGTSLTIQCQVDSQVTMMFWYRQQPGQSLTLIATANQGSEATYESGFVIDKFPISRPNLTFSTLTVSNMSPEDSSIYLCSVEVARIYGYTFGSGTRLTVV.

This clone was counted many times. The CDR3 sequence is CASSELAGADTQYF. DNA for the CDR3: TGTGCCAGCAGTGAACTAGCGGGAGCAGATACGCAGTATTTT. The chain links TRBV6-1 to TRBJ2-3, with 10 bases that match TRBD2. Trimming at V came to 2 bases and at J to 4 bases, leaving 0 bases not matched to a gene. This CDR3 is built from 14 residues. Germline V CDR1 and CDR2: MNHNS, SASEGT.

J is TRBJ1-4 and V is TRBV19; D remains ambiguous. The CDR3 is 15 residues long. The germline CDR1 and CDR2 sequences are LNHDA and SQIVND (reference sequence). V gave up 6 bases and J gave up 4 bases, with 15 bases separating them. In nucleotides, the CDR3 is TGTGCCAGTAGCGTTTACCGGGAAATTAATGAAAAACTGTTTTTT. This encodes CASSVYREINEKLFF.

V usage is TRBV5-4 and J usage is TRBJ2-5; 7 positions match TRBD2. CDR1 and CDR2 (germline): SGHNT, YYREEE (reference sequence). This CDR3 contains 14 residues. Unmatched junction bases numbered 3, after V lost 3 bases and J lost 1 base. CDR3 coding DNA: TGTGCCAGCAGCTCGGGGGGTGTCCAAGAGACCCAGTACTTC. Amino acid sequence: CASSSGGVQETQYF.

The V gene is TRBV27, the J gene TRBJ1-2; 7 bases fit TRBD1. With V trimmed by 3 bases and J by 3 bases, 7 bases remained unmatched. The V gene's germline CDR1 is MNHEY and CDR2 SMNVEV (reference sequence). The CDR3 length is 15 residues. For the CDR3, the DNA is TGTGCCAGCAGTTTCTTAGGAGGACAGGACTATGGCTACACCTTC. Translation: CASSFLGGQDYGYTF.

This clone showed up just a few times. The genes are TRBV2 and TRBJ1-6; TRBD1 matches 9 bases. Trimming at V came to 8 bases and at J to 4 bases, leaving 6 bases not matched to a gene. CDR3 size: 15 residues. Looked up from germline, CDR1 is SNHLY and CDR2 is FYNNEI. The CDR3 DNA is TGTGCCAGCCGACAGGGGGTATCGTATAATTCACCCCTCCACTTT. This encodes CASRQGVSYNSPLHF.

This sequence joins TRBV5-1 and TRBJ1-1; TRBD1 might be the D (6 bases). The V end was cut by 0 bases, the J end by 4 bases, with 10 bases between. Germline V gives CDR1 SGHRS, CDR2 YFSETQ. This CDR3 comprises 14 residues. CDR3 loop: CASSLEQGSTEAFF. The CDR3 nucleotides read TGCGCCAGCAGCTTGGAACAGGGTTCCACTGAAGCTTTCTTT.

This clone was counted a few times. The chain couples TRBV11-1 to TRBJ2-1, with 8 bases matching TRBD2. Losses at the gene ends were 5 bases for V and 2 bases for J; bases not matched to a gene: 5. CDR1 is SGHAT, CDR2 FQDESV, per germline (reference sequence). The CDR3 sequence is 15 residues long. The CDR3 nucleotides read TGTGCCAGCAGCGCCGGGGGGGAAGCCTACAATGAGCAGTTCTTC. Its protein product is CASSAGGEAYNEQFF.